These T cell receptor beta chains were read from a single sample in a study of T cell responses to AZD1222 COVID-19 vaccine. Assay used: immunoSEQ multiplex PCR; TCRdb lists only in-frame clones, some missing. The sample contains approximately 150,000 clones, around 90% of which appear only once. The sample here was peripheral blood, taken 28 days after the second AZD1222 dose. The receptors derive from an adult who received the AZD1222 COVID-19 vaccine. Each CDR3 is given without its conserved first and last residue. Fields, in order: D gene, J gene, V gene, clone size, CDR3 protein. D genes are given only for firm matches. Rows may omit the clone size; those that give it use once, few, many or a size class.

d_call: .; j_call: TRBJ2-3; v_call: TRBV18; clone_size: .; cdr3_aa: ASSPQRTDTQY
d_call: .; j_call: TRBJ2-3; v_call: TRBV7-9; clone_size: .; cdr3_aa: ASRSGVLTDTQY
d_call: .; j_call: TRBJ2-1; v_call: TRBV19; clone_size: .; cdr3_aa: ASMLGGTYNEQF
d_call: TRBD1; j_call: TRBJ1-3; v_call: TRBV18; clone_size: .; cdr3_aa: ASSLGQQTSGNTIY
d_call: .; j_call: TRBJ1-6; v_call: TRBV3-1/TRBV3-2; clone_size: .; cdr3_aa: ASSLNDNSPLH
d_call: .; j_call: TRBJ1-1; v_call: TRBV6-5; clone_size: .; cdr3_aa: ASSYPRGREAF
d_call: TRBD1; j_call: TRBJ1-1; v_call: TRBV12-3/TRBV12-4; clone_size: .; cdr3_aa: ASSFRQGEAF
d_call: TRBD1; j_call: TRBJ2-7; v_call: TRBV9; clone_size: .; cdr3_aa: ASSAGSGTGIGWGYEQY
d_call: .; j_call: TRBJ1-5; v_call: TRBV19; clone_size: .; cdr3_aa: ASIKRAGAYGQPQH
d_call: .; j_call: TRBJ1-2; v_call: TRBV5-8; clone_size: .; cdr3_aa: ASSLYGEPYT
d_call: TRBD2; j_call: TRBJ2-3; v_call: TRBV27; clone_size: .; cdr3_aa: ASSGLGSTDTQY
d_call: .; j_call: TRBJ2-7; v_call: TRBV5-4; clone_size: .; cdr3_aa: ASSQDWAYEQY
d_call: TRBD2; j_call: TRBJ2-1; v_call: TRBV19; clone_size: .; cdr3_aa: ASSTGGRASYNEQF
d_call: .; j_call: TRBJ2-3; v_call: TRBV2; clone_size: .; cdr3_aa: ATQRRASTDTQY
d_call: .; j_call: TRBJ2-3; v_call: TRBV5-1; clone_size: .; cdr3_aa: ASSTGQGGADTQY
d_call: TRBD1; j_call: TRBJ1-1; v_call: TRBV7-3; clone_size: .; cdr3_aa: ASSLQGAGNTEAF
d_call: .; j_call: TRBJ1-2; v_call: TRBV28; clone_size: few; cdr3_aa: ASRARSRGYT
d_call: .; j_call: TRBJ1-6; v_call: TRBV6-5; clone_size: .; cdr3_aa: ASADRDYNSPLH
d_call: TRBD1; j_call: TRBJ1-1; v_call: TRBV7-2; clone_size: .; cdr3_aa: ASSSDYGTGDEAF
d_call: TRBD1; j_call: TRBJ1-1; v_call: TRBV5-1; clone_size: .; cdr3_aa: ASSLGQGFGLNTEAF
d_call: TRBD2; j_call: TRBJ2-7; v_call: TRBV30; clone_size: .; cdr3_aa: AWSVGASGFLAYEQY
d_call: .; j_call: TRBJ2-3; v_call: TRBV4-2; clone_size: once; cdr3_aa: ASSQEHREHDTQY
d_call: TRBD1; j_call: TRBJ1-4; v_call: TRBV28; clone_size: .; cdr3_aa: ASSLGQGAVGEKLF
d_call: .; j_call: TRBJ2-7; v_call: TRBV20-1; clone_size: .; cdr3_aa: SAGLPYEQY
d_call: .; j_call: TRBJ2-7; v_call: TRBV4-2; clone_size: .; cdr3_aa: ASSQASYEQY
d_call: TRBD2; j_call: TRBJ2-7; v_call: TRBV28; clone_size: .; cdr3_aa: ASKKTSPYYEQY
d_call: .; j_call: TRBJ1-1; v_call: TRBV19; clone_size: .; cdr3_aa: ASKGRANTEAF
d_call: .; j_call: TRBJ1-3; v_call: TRBV12-5; clone_size: .; cdr3_aa: ASAGNTIY
d_call: .; j_call: TRBJ1-1; v_call: TRBV6-5; clone_size: once; cdr3_aa: ASRLGGTNTEAF
d_call: .; j_call: TRBJ1-2; v_call: TRBV19; clone_size: .; cdr3_aa: ASSLPRGAGYGYT
d_call: .; j_call: TRBJ2-6; v_call: TRBV5-1; clone_size: .; cdr3_aa: ASKLSSGANVLT
d_call: .; j_call: TRBJ2-7; v_call: TRBV2; clone_size: .; cdr3_aa: ASSEVYGKSIEQY
d_call: TRBD1; j_call: TRBJ2-7; v_call: TRBV28; clone_size: .; cdr3_aa: ASSGQGAQTYEQY
d_call: .; j_call: TRBJ1-2; v_call: TRBV7-9; clone_size: .; cdr3_aa: ASSPPRGRASLSYGYT
d_call: .; j_call: TRBJ1-1; v_call: TRBV6-5; clone_size: .; cdr3_aa: ASSYGQGRNTEAF
d_call: .; j_call: TRBJ1-3; v_call: TRBV27; clone_size: .; cdr3_aa: ASSLGGPGLGNTIY
d_call: .; j_call: TRBJ2-7; v_call: TRBV19; clone_size: .; cdr3_aa: ASSATTGAYEQY
d_call: TRBD2; j_call: TRBJ2-7; v_call: TRBV18; clone_size: .; cdr3_aa: ASSPRTSVFLYEQY
d_call: .; j_call: TRBJ1-6; v_call: TRBV10-1; clone_size: many; cdr3_aa: ASSESPDSLTSPLH
d_call: .; j_call: TRBJ2-5; v_call: TRBV29-1; clone_size: .; cdr3_aa: SVGDTYQETQY
d_call: TRBD2; j_call: TRBJ2-3; v_call: TRBV27; clone_size: .; cdr3_aa: ASSLVAGGALSTDTQY
d_call: TRBD2; j_call: TRBJ2-7; v_call: TRBV24-1; clone_size: .; cdr3_aa: ATSDPGLESNEQY
d_call: .; j_call: TRBJ2-5; v_call: TRBV5-1; clone_size: .; cdr3_aa: ASSLVGGAVETQY
d_call: TRBD2; j_call: TRBJ2-7; v_call: TRBV5-4; clone_size: .; cdr3_aa: ASSLGGGSTDYEQY
d_call: .; j_call: TRBJ2-7; v_call: TRBV27; clone_size: .; cdr3_aa: ASRTNRDIDEQY
d_call: .; j_call: TRBJ1-1; v_call: TRBV7-2; clone_size: .; cdr3_aa: ASSFKGGGTEAF
d_call: TRBD1; j_call: TRBJ1-5; v_call: TRBV7-2; clone_size: .; cdr3_aa: ASSLGGDRGSQPQH
d_call: .; j_call: TRBJ1-5; v_call: TRBV7-9; clone_size: once; cdr3_aa: ASTSDFGQKPPQH
d_call: .; j_call: TRBJ2-7; v_call: TRBV5-6; clone_size: few; cdr3_aa: ASSSLGQSYEQY
d_call: .; j_call: TRBJ2-7; v_call: TRBV27; clone_size: .; cdr3_aa: ASSPDRLARYEQY
d_call: TRBD1; j_call: TRBJ2-7; v_call: TRBV24-1; clone_size: .; cdr3_aa: ATRLTGGVEQY
d_call: .; j_call: TRBJ1-6; v_call: TRBV9; clone_size: .; cdr3_aa: ASSVVDYNSPLH
d_call: .; j_call: TRBJ1-1; v_call: TRBV5-1; clone_size: .; cdr3_aa: ASSSSVNTEAF
d_call: .; j_call: TRBJ1-5; v_call: TRBV28; clone_size: .; cdr3_aa: ASAGNSYSNQPQH
d_call: .; j_call: TRBJ1-4; v_call: TRBV19; clone_size: .; cdr3_aa: ASRKGGTGEKLF
d_call: .; j_call: TRBJ1-6; v_call: TRBV11-2; clone_size: .; cdr3_aa: ASSSRLGVKNSPLH
d_call: .; j_call: TRBJ1-3; v_call: TRBV28; clone_size: .; cdr3_aa: ASSSPYIKPGTTSGNTIY
d_call: TRBD1; j_call: TRBJ1-1; v_call: TRBV30; clone_size: .; cdr3_aa: AWSPKSFPGQGMNTEAF
d_call: TRBD1; j_call: TRBJ1-4; v_call: TRBV28; clone_size: .; cdr3_aa: ASSTGGREKLF
d_call: TRBD1; j_call: TRBJ1-2; v_call: TRBV4-1; clone_size: .; cdr3_aa: ASSQDGTAGGDFGYT